The rows below give T cell receptor beta chains drawn from one sample of a study of cytomegalovirus exposure and HLA in healthy donors. Using immunoSEQ multiplex PCR, the repertoire was profiled, and TCRdb retains in-frame clones only, with some absent. The table has some 150,000 clones, roughly 80% seen once. The specimen sequenced was PBMCs. The receptors stem from a woman aged 45 to 65 in good health and CMV-seropositive. Each CDR3 is given with its conserved first and last residue. Each record gives: V gene, D gene, clone size, J gene, CDR3 protein, CDR3 DNA. A D gene is named only where the DNA matches it firmly. Rows may omit the clone size; those that give it use once, few, many or a size class.

TRBV19,TRBD1,NA,TRBJ1-1,CASSISQDRGPDTEAFF,TGTGCCAGTAGTATATCCCAGGACAGGGGGCCGGACACTGAAGCTTTCTTT
TRBV11-2,TRBD1,NA,TRBJ1-5,CASSTQGASQPQHF,TGTGCCAGCAGCACACAGGGGGCGAGTCAGCCCCAGCATTTT
TRBV7-3,TRBD1,NA,TRBJ2-1,CASSQGQGTWNEQFF,TGTGCCAGCAGCCAAGGACAGGGGACATGGAATGAGCAGTTCTTC
TRBV5-1,TRBD2,NA,TRBJ2-4,CASSLAGGENSQYF,TGCGCCAGCAGCTTGGCGGGGGGGGAAAACAGTCAGTACTTC
TRBV29-1,TRBD1,few,TRBJ1-3,CSVGGWGQGNTIYF,TGCAGCGTTGGCGGTTGGGGACAGGGAAACACCATATATTTT
TRBV5-4,NA,NA,TRBJ1-1,CASSLARGAEAFF,TGTGCCAGCAGCTTGGCCAGGGGCGCTGAAGCTTTCTTT
TRBV5-8,TRBD2,NA,TRBJ2-5,CASSFGLAGEETQYF,TGTGCCAGCAGCTTTGGACTAGCGGGAGAGGAGACCCAGTACTTC
TRBV7-6,TRBD1,once,TRBJ2-7,CASSLTGDEQYF,TGTGCCAGCAGCCTTACAGGGGACGAGCAGTACTTC
TRBV7-8,TRBD2,NA,TRBJ2-7,CASSLMSSGIIYEQYF,TGTGCCAGCAGCCTAATGTCTAGCGGGATAATCTACGAGCAGTACTTC
TRBV5-4,TRBD2,few,TRBJ2-1,CASSLRVAGVADEQFF,TGTGCCAGCAGCTTGCGGGTAGCGGGGGTGGCGGATGAGCAGTTCTTC
TRBV9,NA,NA,TRBJ2-3,CASSVISTDTQYF,TGTGCCAGCAGCGTTATCAGCACAGATACGCAGTATTTT
TRBV5-6,NA,NA,TRBJ1-6,CASSLGTTDSPLHF,TGTGCCAGCAGCTTGGGGACTACTGATTCACCCCTCCACTTT
TRBV7-2,TRBD1,NA,TRBJ1-2,CASSVGTGNYGYTF,TGTGCCAGCAGCGTCGGGACAGGGAACTATGGCTACACCTTC
TRBV4-3,NA,few,TRBJ1-2,CASSQVPVYYGYTF,TGCGCCAGCAGCCAAGTGCCAGTATACTATGGCTACACCTTC
TRBV9,NA,NA,TRBJ2-7,CASSVGNRRYEQYF,TGTGCCAGCAGCGTAGGGAACAGGCGCTACGAGCAGTACTTC
TRBV10-3,TRBD2,once,TRBJ2-1,CAISRGLAEYNEQFF,TGTGCCATCTCGAGAGGACTAGCGGAATACAATGAGCAGTTCTTC
TRBV9,TRBD1,NA,TRBJ1-1,CASSVGGRPGGKRNTEAFF,TGTGCCAGCAGCGTAGGCGGTCGACCAGGGGGCAAGCGGAACACTGAAGCTTTCTTT
TRBV11-2,TRBD2,once,TRBJ2-3,CASSLDRPAGVRTDTQYF,TGTGCCAGCAGCTTAGATCGGCCAGCGGGAGTACGCACAGATACGCAGTATTTT
TRBV6-5,NA,once,TRBJ1-2,CASSYSQGRGYGYTF,TGTGCCAGCAGTTACTCGCAGGGTAGGGGCTATGGCTACACCTTC
TRBV9,NA,NA,TRBJ2-7,CASSVGVQSSYEQYF,TGTGCCAGCAGCGTAGGCGTCCAAAGCTCCTACGAGCAGTACTTC
TRBV7-2,TRBD1,once,TRBJ2-7,CASSLQPGTDYEQYF,TGTGCCAGCAGCCTACAGCCCGGGACAGACTACGAGCAGTACTTC
TRBV7-3,NA,NA,TRBJ2-3,CASSPGGGTQYF,TGTGCCAGCAGCCCAGGGGGAGGCACGCAGTATTTT
TRBV6-1,NA,NA,TRBJ2-1,CASSPPRFEQFF,TGTGCCAGCAGCCCCCCGAGGTTTGAGCAGTTCTTC
TRBV4-2,TRBD1,NA,TRBJ1-2,CASSLRTGNNYGYTF,TGTGCCAGCAGCCTCCGGACAGGGAATAACTATGGCTACACCTTC
TRBV27,NA,once,TRBJ2-7,CASSLGRGAHEQYF,TGTGCCAGCAGTTTAGGCAGGGGGGCCCACGAGCAGTACTTC
TRBV7-2,NA,NA,TRBJ1-5,CASSLFPGSNQPQHF,TGTGCCAGCAGCTTATTTCCGGGGAGCAATCAGCCCCAGCATTTT
TRBV7-3,NA,NA,TRBJ2-1,CASSASREYNEQFF,TGTGCCAGCAGCGCCAGCCGGGAATACAATGAGCAGTTCTTC
TRBV5-5,NA,NA,TRBJ1-3,CASSLDPGAGGNTIYF,TGTGCCAGCAGCTTGGACCCGGGAGCGGGTGGAAACACCATATATTTT
TRBV13,TRBD2,NA,TRBJ2-1,CASSPVGLAYNEQFF,TGTGCCAGCAGCCCAGTGGGACTAGCTTACAATGAGCAGTTCTTC
TRBV7-9,NA,NA,TRBJ2-1,CASSDLGGTYNEQFF,TGTGCCAGCAGTGATCTCGGAGGTACCTACAATGAGCAGTTCTTC
TRBV28,TRBD2,NA,TRBJ2-1,CASSSPILLAGGTDEQFF,TGTGCCAGCAGTTCACCTATTCTACTAGCGGGAGGTACGGATGAGCAGTTCTTC
TRBV6-5,NA,NA,TRBJ1-1,CASSYSHGRAFF,TGTGCCAGCAGTTACTCTCATGGGAGGGCTTTCTTT
TRBV6-6,NA,NA,TRBJ1-1,CASISPGKNTEAFF,TGTGCCAGCATATCGCCAGGGAAGAACACTGAAGCTTTCTTT
TRBV18,NA,NA,TRBJ2-7,CASSPGLYIEQYF,TGTGCCAGCTCACCGGGACTCTACATCGAGCAGTACTTC
TRBV28,NA,NA,TRBJ2-5,CASSGIGETQYF,TGTGCCAGTTCAGGGATAGGGGAGACCCAGTACTTC
TRBV18,TRBD1,NA,TRBJ1-1,CASSFSSDRATEAFF,TGTGCCAGCTCATTTTCATCGGACAGGGCCACTGAAGCTTTCTTT
TRBV19,NA,NA,TRBJ2-7,CASSNAGDGVEQYF,TGTGCCAGTAGTAACGCCGGGGATGGGGTCGAGCAGTACTTC
TRBV6-6,NA,once,TRBJ1-2,CASRDSTNYGYTF,TGTGCCAGCAGGGACTCCACTAACTATGGCTACACCTTC
TRBV6-1,NA,NA,TRBJ2-2,CASSDYGAGELFF,TGTGCCAGCAGTGATTACGGAGCCGGGGAGCTGTTTTTT
TRBV6-7,NA,NA,TRBJ2-6,CASSYPWRGSGANVLTF,TGTGCCAGCAGTTACCCGTGGAGGGGCTCTGGGGCCAACGTCCTGACTTTC
TRBV18,TRBD1,NA,TRBJ2-7,CASSSTGTGVYEQYF,TGTGCCAGCTCAAGCACCGGGACAGGGGTGTACGAGCAGTACTTC
TRBV18,TRBD2,NA,TRBJ2-7,CASSLRTRRSDEQYF,TGTGCCAGCTCACTACGGACTAGACGGTCTGACGAGCAGTACTTC
TRBV11-3,TRBD2,NA,TRBJ2-1,CASSLGALAGSEQFF,TGTGCCAGCAGCTTAGGAGCACTAGCGGGAAGTGAGCAGTTCTTC
TRBV30,TRBD2,NA,TRBJ2-3,CAWSAGTSGREYAQYF,TGTGCCTGGAGTGCCGGGACTAGCGGGAGGGAGTATGCGCAGTATTTT
TRBV11-2,NA,NA,TRBJ2-5,CASSIIPGGRQETQYF,TGTGCCAGCAGTATTATCCCGGGGGGCCGGCAAGAGACCCAGTACTTC
TRBV5-1,NA,NA,TRBJ2-5,CASSPVPAGETQYF,TGCGCCAGCAGCCCGGTACCCGCGGGGGAGACCCAGTACTTC